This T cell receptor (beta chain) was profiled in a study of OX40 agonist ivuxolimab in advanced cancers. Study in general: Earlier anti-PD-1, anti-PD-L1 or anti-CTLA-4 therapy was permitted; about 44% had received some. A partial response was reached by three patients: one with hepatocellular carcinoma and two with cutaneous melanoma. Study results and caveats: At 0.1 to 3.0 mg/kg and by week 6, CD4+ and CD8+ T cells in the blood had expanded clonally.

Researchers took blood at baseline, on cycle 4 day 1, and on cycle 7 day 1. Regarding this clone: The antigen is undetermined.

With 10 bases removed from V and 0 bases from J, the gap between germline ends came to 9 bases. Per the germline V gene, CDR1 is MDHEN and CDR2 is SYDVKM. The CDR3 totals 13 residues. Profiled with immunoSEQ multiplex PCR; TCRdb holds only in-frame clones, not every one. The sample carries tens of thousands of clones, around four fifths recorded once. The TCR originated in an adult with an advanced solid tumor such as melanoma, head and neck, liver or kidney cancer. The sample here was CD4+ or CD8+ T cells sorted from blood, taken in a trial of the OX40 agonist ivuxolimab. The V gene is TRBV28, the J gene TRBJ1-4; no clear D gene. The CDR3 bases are TGTGCCATCTGTGGTTCAACTAATGAAAAACTGTTTTTT. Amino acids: CAICGSTNEKLFF. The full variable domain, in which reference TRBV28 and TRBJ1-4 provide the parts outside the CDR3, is DVKVTQSSRYLVKRTGEKVFLECVQDMDHENMFWYRQDPGLGLRLIYFSYDVKMKEKGDIPEGYSVSREKKERFSLILESASTNQTSMYLCAICGSTNEKLFFGSGTQLSVL.